This T cell receptor (beta chain) was observed in a study of T cells after yellow fever vaccination. About the study: The authors prepared low-cell-number fractions using SMART-Seq v4 Ultra Low Input.

This clonotype was seen at least ten times. The germline gives CDR1 MNHNY, CDR2 SVGAGI (reference sequence). The CDR3 sequence is 13 residues long. V shed 7 bases and J 5 bases; nucleotides not matched to a gene: 7. A single record per CDR3 protein comes from TCRdb applying MiXCR to the 5' RACE reads. Of over 150,000 distinct CDR3 sequences listed, approximately 6.2% are singletons. The sequencing used CD4+ T cells sorted from PBMCs, collected on the day of the first yellow fever vaccination. The chain links TRBV6-6 to TRBJ2-5, with 7 bases lining up with TRBD1. The TCR originated in a young man who received the YFV17D yellow fever vaccine. The CDR3 region has the DNA TGTGCCAGCACCTTGACAGGGACGGAGACCCAGTACTTC. Translated: CASTLTGTETQYF.